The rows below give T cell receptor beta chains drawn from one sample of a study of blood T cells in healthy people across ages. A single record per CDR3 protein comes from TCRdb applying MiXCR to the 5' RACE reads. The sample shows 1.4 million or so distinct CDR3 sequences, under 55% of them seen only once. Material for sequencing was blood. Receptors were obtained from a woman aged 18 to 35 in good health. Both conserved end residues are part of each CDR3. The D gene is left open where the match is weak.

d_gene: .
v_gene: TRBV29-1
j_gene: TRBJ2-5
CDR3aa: CSVSRGNYQETQYF

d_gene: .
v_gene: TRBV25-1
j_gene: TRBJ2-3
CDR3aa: CASSEGLPDTQYF

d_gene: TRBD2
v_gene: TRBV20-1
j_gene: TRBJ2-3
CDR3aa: CSAAGGSTSTDTQYF

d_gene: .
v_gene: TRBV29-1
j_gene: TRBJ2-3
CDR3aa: CSAKGRATDTQYF

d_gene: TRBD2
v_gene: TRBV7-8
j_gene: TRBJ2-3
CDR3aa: CASSSVLAGGRDTQYF

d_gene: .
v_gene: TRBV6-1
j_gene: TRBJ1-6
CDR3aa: CASSGDSGSPLHF

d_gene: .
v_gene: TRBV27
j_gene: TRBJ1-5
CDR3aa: CASRQGSWSNQPQHF

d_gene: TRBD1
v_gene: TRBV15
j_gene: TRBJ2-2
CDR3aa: CATSRDQGTGDTGELFF

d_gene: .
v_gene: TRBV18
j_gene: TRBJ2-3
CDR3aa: CASSPRTDMQYF

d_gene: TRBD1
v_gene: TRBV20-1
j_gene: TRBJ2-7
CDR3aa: CSATGTAYEQYF

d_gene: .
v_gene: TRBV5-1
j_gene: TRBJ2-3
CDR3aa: CASSLTRDADTQYF

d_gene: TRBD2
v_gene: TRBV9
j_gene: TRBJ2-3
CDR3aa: CASSAGGLAGGLWDTQYF

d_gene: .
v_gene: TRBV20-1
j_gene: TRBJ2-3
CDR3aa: CSAPGVRRGTDTQYF

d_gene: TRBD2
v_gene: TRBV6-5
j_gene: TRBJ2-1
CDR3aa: CASSISGVGLWEQFF

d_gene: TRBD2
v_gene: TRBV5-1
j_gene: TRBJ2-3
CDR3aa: CASSLPARTSGTRWDTQYF

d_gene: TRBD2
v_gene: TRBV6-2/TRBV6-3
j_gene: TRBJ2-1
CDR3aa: CASSYAPSGYNEQFF